The 17 T cell receptor beta chains given below trace back to one sample, sequenced in a study of vaccination and CD4 T cells after COVID-19. Cultured CD4+ T-cell DNA underwent Oncomine TCR Beta short-read sequencing. TCRdb redid the calling of the PCR reads with MiXCR, one entry per CDR3 protein. Counted here are roughly 17,000 distinct CDR3 sequences, 45% to 65% occurring once; the ten biggest clones make up 7.5% to 10%. For these TCRs, the target antigens are not known. Stated treatment: approximately nine-day PBMC culture with coronavirus spike peptide pools or control peptides (ViraFEST assay). Sample: CD4+ T cells from blood, cultured in vitro. The receptors were sampled from a human donor who had recovered from COVID-19.

The chain couples TRBV20-1 to TRBJ2-1; no reliable D call. Deletions cut 4 bases from V and 4 bases from J, with 17 bases between. The CDR3 runs 15 residues. Germline assignment: CDR1 DFQATT and CDR2 SNEGSKA (reference sequence). CDR3: CSAKLPHLSYNEQFF. Written as DNA, the CDR3 is TGCAGTGCTAAACTCCCGCATCTTAGTTACAATGAGCAGTTCTTC.

The sample holds one count of this clonotype. This chain connects TRBV25-1 to TRBJ2-4; perhaps TRBD1 as D (8 bases). In germline, CDR1 is MGHDK, CDR2 SYGVNS. The CDR3 length is 16 residues. The V gene lost 4 bases and the J gene lost 3 bases, with 16 bases spanning the gap. CDR3 region: CASSALTGEGKNIQYF. The DNA of the CDR3 is TGTGCCAGCAGTGCCCTGACAGGGGAGGGCAAAAACATTCAGTACTTC.

The V and J genes are TRBV20-1 and TRBJ1-1; 10 nucleotides align to TRBD1. The CDR3 is 12 amino acids. J gave up 8 bases and V 6 bases, and 6 bases lay outside the gene matches. Germline CDR1 reads DFQATT; CDR2 reads SNEGSKA (reference sequence). The CDR3 nucleotides read TGCAGTGCCCAGACAGGGGGCCGCGAAGCTTTCTTT. This sequence encodes CSAQTGGREAFF.

The chain uses TRBV28 and TRBJ2-3; 11 nucleotides line up with TRBD2. The CDR3 spans 16 residues. Trimming removed 3 bases from V and 3 bases from J; junction bases left unmatched: 5. Per the germline V gene, CDR1 is MDHEN and CDR2 is SYDVKM. Here the CDR3 reads CASSFVAGGPTDTQYF. CDR3 DNA sequence: TGTGCCAGCAGTTTCGTAGCGGGAGGGCCTACAGATACGCAGTATTTT.

V and J are TRBV12-3 or TRBV12-4 and TRBJ1-2; D is possibly TRBD1 (6 bases). Between the trimmed V and J ends, which lost 7 bases and 4 bases, there was a span of 16 bases. CDR3 length: 14 amino acids. The CDR3 reads CASTLTGQSYGYTF. DNA for the CDR3: TGTGCCAGCACCCTAACTGGACAGTCCTATGGCTACACCTTC.

This clonotype has more than one count but fewer than ten. This chain connects TRBV19 to TRBJ1-1; D gene uncertain. V lost 3 bases and J lost 4, with 12 bases in between. CDR1 LNHDA and CDR2 SQIVND come from the germline V gene (reference sequence). The CDR3 is 14 amino acids. The CDR3 region is CASSILPWGTEAFF. The CDR3 DNA follows: TGTGCCAGTAGTATTCTCCCTTGGGGCACTGAAGCTTTCTTT.

This rearrangement joins TRBV20-1 to TRBJ1-1, with D possibly TRBD1 on 6 matching bases. CDR3 length: 14 amino acids. V was shortened by 2 bases and J by 2 bases, with 12 bases between the two germline ends. Germline V gives CDR1 DFQATT, CDR2 SNEGSKA (reference sequence). Written as DNA, the CDR3 is TGCAGTGCTAGAAGACTCAGGGGAAACACTGAAGCTTTCTTT. This sequence encodes CSARRLRGNTEAFF.

With respect to this clonotype: A read error may account for a junction end that differs from germline. The chain recombines TRBV7-7 with TRBJ2-3; weak D call: TRBD1 (5 bases). The CDR3 loop spans 16 amino acids. Germline CDR1 and CDR2: SSHAT and FNYEAQ (reference sequence). Written as DNA, the CDR3 is TGTGCTAGCAGCCTCCGACAGTACCCCGACACAGATACGCAGTATTTT. This sequence encodes CASSLRQYPDTDTQYF.

This chain joins TRBV5-4 and TRBJ2-3, with 7 positions matching TRBD1. This CDR3 has 16 residues. J lost 2 bases, V lost 1 base, and 7 bases had no gene match. The V gene's germline CDR1 is SGHNT and CDR2 YYREEE (reference sequence). The CDR3 loop reads CASSLPGQVSTDTQYF. The DNA for the CDR3 is TGTGCCAGCAGCTTGCCCGGACAGGTATCCACAGATACGCAGTATTTT.

This clonotype was seen a handful of times. This chain uses TRBV12-3 or TRBV12-4 with TRBJ2-5; D is perhaps TRBD1 or TRBD2 (5 bases each). The CDR3 is 13 amino acids. Trimming removed 8 bases from V and 5 bases from J, with 15 bases in between. The chain's CDR3 is CASHPGPRETQYF. DNA for the CDR3: TGTGCCAGCCACCCGGGACCCAGGGAGACCCAGTACTTC.

The chain recombines TRBV30 with TRBJ1-2, with 7 bases fitting TRBD1. Germline V gene data show CDR1 as GTSNPN and CDR2 as SVGIG (reference sequence). The V segment lost 2 bases and the J segment 4 bases; nucleotides outside the gene matches: 4. The CDR3 totals 13 residues. CDR3 coding DNA: TGTGCCTGGAGTCCCGGGACAGTCTATGGCTACACCTTC. Residues: CAWSPGTVYGYTF.

The chain combines TRBV20-1 with TRBJ2-1; D gene ambiguous. The germline V gene has CDR1 DFQATT and CDR2 SNEGSKA (reference sequence). The CDR3 totals 13 residues. V lost 4 bases, J lost 3 bases, and 10 bases lay in between. The CDR3 sequence is CSAIHRNYNEQFF. The DNA for the CDR3 is TGCAGTGCTATACACCGGAACTACAATGAGCAGTTCTTC.

This chain uses TRBV28 with TRBJ2-4; D possibly corresponds to TRBD2 (6 bases). Between the trimmed V and J ends, which lost 6 bases and 0 bases, there was a span of 12 bases. This CDR3 comprises 15 residues. Per the germline V gene, CDR1 is MDHEN and CDR2 is SYDVKM. The CDR3, as DNA: TGTGCCAGCAGCCCCCCGGGACTAGCCAAAAACATTCAGTACTTC. Amino acid sequence: CASSPPGLAKNIQYF.

The count of this clonotype is one. The chain links TRBV5-1 to TRBJ1-1; D not resolved. The CDR3 extends over 14 amino acids. Germline V lookup: CDR1 SGHRS, CDR2 YFSETQ. Trimming removed 0 bases at V and 2 bases at J, with 8 bases between. The CDR3 DNA reads as TGCGCCAGCAGCTTGGGGTCAGACAACACTGAAGCTTTCTTT. Amino acids: CASSLGSDNTEAFF.

V is TRBV14 and J is TRBJ1-2; the D is unclear. V was shortened by 4 bases and J by 3 bases, with 9 bases between the two germline ends. The length of the CDR3 is 13 residues. Per germline, CDR1 SGHDN and CDR2 FVKESK. CDR3 nucleotide sequence: TGTGCCAGCAGCCCGTCCATGGACTATGGCTACACCTTC. Translation gives CASSPSMDYGYTF.

The chain joins TRBV11-2 to TRBJ1-1; 9 bases match TRBD1. Germline CDR1 is SGHAT and CDR2 is FQNNGV. The ends lost 5 bases at V and 12 bases at J; junction bases unmatched: 16. The CDR3 contains 15 residues. CDR3 sequence (DNA): TGTGCCAGCAGCGCTCCGGGACAGGGCAAATGGGAAACTTTCTTT. It yields the protein CASSAPGQGKWETFF.

The CDR3 DNA reads as TGTGCCAGCAGTGGGGGACAGGGGGAGATCACTGAAGCTTTCTTT. It yields the protein CASSGGQGEITEAFF. The rearrangement uses TRBV12-3 or TRBV12-4 and TRBJ1-1, with TRBD1 matching 11 bases. With 5 bases clipped from V and 4 bases from J, the junction kept 6 bases outside the gene matches. The CDR3 extends over 15 amino acids.